The 21 T cell receptor beta chains below come from one sample, sequenced in a study of blood T cell repertoires in COVID-19. Clones were read by immunoSEQ multiplex PCR, and TCRdb kept only the in-frame ones, dropping some. The profile shows roughly 190,000 clones, 84% of them singletons. The sequencing sample was made of PBMCs or T cells enriched from blood (not recorded which). The receptors derive from a woman in her 30s who had recovered from COVID-19.

The V and J genes are TRBV28 and TRBJ1-4, with 10 bases lining up with TRBD1. The CDR3 totals 15 residues. V lost 3 bases to trimming and J lost 8 bases; unmatched junction nucleotides: 6. CDR1 is MDHEN and CDR2 is SYDVKM in the germline V gene. The CDR3 loop reads CASSFAGTGVEKLFF. CDR3 in DNA: TGTGCCAGCAGTTTTGCCGGGACAGGGGTCGAAAAACTGTTTTTT.

This clone showed up just a few times. The chain recombines TRBV19 with TRBJ1-3; no clear D gene. CDR1 LNHDA and CDR2 SQIVND come from the germline V gene (reference sequence). The CDR3 has 13 amino acids. The V end lost 1 base, the J end lost 4 bases, and 5 bases lay between the germline ends. The CDR3 nucleotides are TGTGCCAGTAGTATAGTAGCGGGAAACACCATATATTTT. It is translated as CASSIVAGNTIYF.

The gene calls are TRBV30 and TRBJ2-3; 10 bases align to TRBD1. The CDR3 extends over 14 amino acids. Per the germline V gene, CDR1 is GTSNPN and CDR2 is SVGIG (reference sequence). The ends lost 4 bases at V and 7 bases at J; junction bases unmatched: 8. CDR3 sequence reads: CAWIRGTGAYTQYF. CDR3 in DNA: TGTGCCTGGATCAGGGGGACAGGGGCTTATACGCAGTATTTT.

The genes are TRBV5-5 and TRBJ1-4, with 7 bases fitting TRBD1. Unmatched junction bases numbered 7, after V lost 4 bases and J lost 10 bases. The CDR3 runs 13 residues. Looked up from germline, CDR1 is SGHKS and CDR2 is YYEKEE (reference sequence). This CDR3 is CASSEGADLKLFF. The CDR3 region has the DNA TGTGCCAGCAGCGAGGGGGCAGATCTAAAACTGTTTTTT.

J is TRBJ1-2 and V is TRBV2, with D unclear. The CDR3 is 13 amino acids. The V gene's germline CDR1 is SNHLY and CDR2 FYNNEI. Trimming cost V 1 base and J 3 bases, with 6 bases left between them. CDR3 protein: CASSEVRDYGYTF. CDR3 DNA sequence: TGTGCCAGCAGTGAAGTTCGAGACTATGGCTACACCTTC. The full variable domain, completed using reference TRBV2 and TRBJ1-2, is EPEVTQTPSHQVTQMGQEVILRCVPISNHLYFYWYRQILGQKVEFLVSFYNNEISEKSEIFDDQFSVERPDGSNFTLKIRSTKLEDSAMYFCASSEVRDYGYTFGSGTRLTVV.

This clone has only a few counts. V is TRBV20-1 and J is TRBJ2-7; D uncertain. Germline V lookup: CDR1 DFQATT, CDR2 SNEGSKA (reference sequence). CDR3 length: 16 residues. V shed 3 bases and J shed 5 bases, with 23 bases lying between them. The CDR3 loop reads CSASSRRPYLIHEQYV. CDR3 sequence (DNA): TGCAGTGCTAGTAGCCGGCGGCCCTACCTTATCCACGAGCAGTACGTC.

With regard to this clone: This sample also contains other DNA sequences that code for the same CDR3. The V gene is TRBV7-8, the J gene TRBJ2-7; tentatively, D is TRBD2 (5 bases). V was pared by 1 base and J by 0 bases, with 10 bases between. This CDR3 comprises 15 residues. The V gene's germline CDR1 is SGHVS and CDR2 FQNEAQ. CDR3 nucleotide sequence: TGTGCCAGCAGCTTAGGAGGGTCGAGCTCCTACGAGCAGTACGTC. It encodes CASSLGGSSSYEQYV.

The chain has TRBV28 and TRBJ2-1, with 11 bases that match TRBD2. The CDR3 runs 15 residues. The germline gives CDR1 MDHEN, CDR2 SYDVKM. The ends lost 6 bases at V and 3 bases at J; junction bases unmatched: 4. This chain's CDR3 is CASSTGLAVYNEQFF. CDR3 DNA sequence: TGTGCCAGCAGCACGGGACTAGCGGTCTACAATGAGCAGTTCTTC.

This chain joins TRBV27 and TRBJ1-4; D not resolved. The CDR3 covers 15 residues. Germline assignment: CDR1 MNHEY and CDR2 SMNVEV (reference sequence). V lost 6 bases to trimming and J lost 0 bases, with 11 bases between them. In DNA, the CDR3 is TGTGCCAGCAGAGTAGGACTTGCAACTAATGAAAAACTGTTTTTT. The encoded protein is CASRVGLATNEKLFF.

V usage is TRBV10-1 and J usage is TRBJ1-1; TRBD1 is a possible D gene (5 bases). V lost 2 bases and J 5 bases, leaving 15 bases between the germline ends. Germline assignment: CDR1 WNHNN and CDR2 SYGVQD (reference sequence). The CDR3 extends over 15 amino acids. CDR3 sequence: CASSERQGLKTEAFF. In DNA form, the CDR3 reads TGCGCCAGCAGTGAGCGGCAGGGTTTAAAGACTGAAGCTTTCTTT.

Only one count was recorded for this clone. The chain couples TRBV6-5 to TRBJ1-3, with 9 bases lining up with TRBD1. The CDR3 is 14 amino acids. The germline V gene has CDR1 MNHEY and CDR2 SVGAGI. The junction had 7 bases not matched to a gene; V was cut back by 9 bases and J by 4 bases. DNA for the CDR3: TGTGCCAGTAAACAGGGGGCGTCCGGAAACACCATATATTTT. Its protein is CASKQGASGNTIYF.

This clone showed up just once. The V and J genes are TRBV5-5 and TRBJ1-4, with a weak D call TRBD1 (6 bases). The ends were cut back, 2 bases at V and 8 bases at J, with 16 bases in the middle. CDR3 length: 15 amino acids. Germline CDR1 reads SGHKS; CDR2 reads YYEKEE (reference sequence). The CDR3 protein is CASSLPGTPVEKLFF. The CDR3 DNA reads TGTGCCAGCAGCTTACCCGGGACACCCGTCGAAAAACTGTTTTTT. The full variable domain, completed using reference TRBV5-5 and TRBJ1-4, is DAGVTQSPTHLIKTRGQQVTLRCSPISGHKSVSWYQQVLGQGPQFIFQYYEKEERGRGNFPDRFSARQFPNYSSELNVNALLLGDSALYLCASSLPGTPVEKLFFGSGTQLSVL.

The rearrangement links TRBV7-9 to TRBJ1-4, with 8 bases fitting TRBD1. The CDR3 covers 15 residues. Germline V gene lookup returns CDR1 SEHNR and CDR2 FQNEAQ (reference sequence). With V trimmed by 5 bases and J by 8 bases, 10 bases remained unmatched. The CDR3 sequence: CASSTRTGRGEKLFF. For the CDR3, the DNA is TGTGCCAGCAGCACCCGGACAGGGAGGGGAGAAAAACTGTTTTTT.

This clone was seen once. The chain has TRBV6-1 and TRBJ1-1; maybe TRBD1 (6 bases). V was shortened by 3 bases and J by 4 bases, with 15 bases between the two germline ends. The CDR3 is made up of 15 amino acids. Germline loops: CDR1 MNHNS, CDR2 SASEGT. CDR3 amino acids: CASSDRGGASTEAFF. In DNA form, the CDR3 reads TGTGCCAGCAGTGATCGGGGGGGGGCTTCCACTGAAGCTTTCTTT.

The genes are TRBV3-1 (or the pseudogene TRBV3-2) and TRBJ2-7, with 10 nucleotides matching TRBD1. Germline CDR1 is LGHDT and CDR2 is YNNKEL (reference sequence). The CDR3 has 14 amino acids. V dropped 1 base and J dropped 3; count of bases not matched to a gene: 0. The CDR3 nucleotides are TGTGCCAGCAGCCAAGGGGACAGGGGCTACGAGCAGTACTTC. It is translated as CASSQGDRGYEQYF.

DNA of the CDR3: TGTGCCAGCAGTGAATCGGGAGGGCCTTCCGACGAGCAGTACTTC. It translates to CASSESGGPSDEQYF. The genes are TRBV25-1 and TRBJ2-7; 8 bases are a match to TRBD2. This CDR3 region has 15 residues. V trimming: 1 base; J trimming: 5 bases; junction bases outside the gene matches: 7. CDR1 and CDR2 (germline): MGHDK, SYGVNS.

This clone came up a few times. This rearrangement joins TRBV30 to TRBJ1-1, with D unclear. Germline lookup yields CDR1 GTSNPN and CDR2 SVGIG (reference sequence). Trimming shortened V by 2 bases and J by 0 bases, and 7 bases separated the two germline ends. CDR3 length equals 13 residues. CDR3 bases: TGTGCCTGGAGTCTGGACTTGAACACTGAAGCTTTCTTT. Translation: CAWSLDLNTEAFF.

The chain has TRBV19 and TRBJ2-1, with 8 bases matching TRBD2. This CDR3 comprises 16 residues. The V and J ends lost 6 bases and 6 bases, in that order; junction bases with no gene match: 13. Germline V gives CDR1 LNHDA, CDR2 SQIVND (reference sequence). CDR3 protein: CASRRTSHSPSNEQFF. Here the CDR3 DNA reads TGTGCCAGTAGGAGGACTAGCCATAGTCCTTCCAATGAGCAGTTCTTC. Variable domain in full (rest from reference TRBV19 and TRBJ2-1): DGGITQSPKYLFRKEGQNVTLSCEQNLNHDAMYWYRQDPGQGLRLIYYSQIVNDFQKGDIAEGYSVSREKKESFPLTVTSAQKNPTAFYLCASRRTSHSPSNEQFFGPGTRLTVL.

This clone turned up a few times. The V and J genes are TRBV19 and TRBJ2-7, with D maybe TRBD2 (5 bases). The CDR3 spans 14 residues. Looked up from germline, CDR1 is LNHDA and CDR2 is SQIVND (reference sequence). The V end was cut by 7 bases, the J end by 4 bases, with 17 bases between. The CDR3 DNA reads as TGTGCCAGTAAAAGAGGGATCGGGAATTACGAGCAGTACTTC. Amino acid sequence: CASKRGIGNYEQYF.

The CDR3 loop reads CASSSRSREGYTF. The CDR3 nucleotides are TGTGCCAGCAGCTCGAGGTCCAGGGAAGGCTACACCTTC. The chain combines TRBV5-8 with TRBJ1-2; tentatively, D is TRBD1 (5 bases). This CDR3 is built from 13 residues. Germline V gene sequence: CDR1 SGHTS, CDR2 YDEGEE. V lost 3 bases and J lost 8, with 14 bases in between. Drawing the rest from reference TRBV5-8 and TRBJ1-2, the complete variable domain is EAGVTQSPTHLIKTRGQQATLRCSPISGHTSVYWYQQALGLGLQFLLWYDEGEERNRGNFPPRFSGRQFPNYSSELNVNALELEDSALYLCASSSRSREGYTFGSGTRLTVV.

On this clone itself: At the DNA level, this CDR3 is encoded by other sequences in the same sample as well. The chain has TRBV18 and TRBJ1-2; 7 bases fit TRBD1. Germline assignment: CDR1 KGHSH and CDR2 LQKENI. The ends lost 6 bases at V and 3 bases at J; junction bases unmatched: 4. The CDR3 spans 13 residues. The CDR3 sequence: CASSPGQHYGYTF. The CDR3 DNA reads as TGTGCCAGCTCCCCGGGACAGCACTATGGCTACACCTTC.